A selection of T cell receptor beta chains follows, all from one sample in a study of blood T cell repertoires in COVID-19. Sequenced by immunoSEQ multiplex PCR; TCRdb stores in-frame clones only, minus some. The sample has fewer than 200,000 clones; approximately 90% are singletons. The sequenced sample consisted of peripheral blood. The source is a young man with COVID-19, enrolled during active disease. Both conserved end residues are part of each CDR3. D genes are given only for firm matches. Clone size is not always given. Where it is, it says once, few, many or a class for expanded clones.

d_call: TRBD1
j_call: TRBJ2-7
v_call: TRBV28
clone_size: few
cdr3_aa: CASRGGQGSIYEQYF
cdr3_nt: TGTGCCAGCAGGGGGGGACAGGGCTCGATCTACGAGCAGTACTTC

d_call: TRBD2
j_call: TRBJ2-1
v_call: TRBV15
clone_size: -
cdr3_aa: CATSRGLADPYNEQFF
cdr3_nt: TGTGCCACCAGCAGAGGACTAGCGGACCCCTACAATGAGCAGTTCTTC

d_call: TRBD1
j_call: TRBJ2-7
v_call: TRBV10-3
clone_size: -
cdr3_aa: CASQPGQGSNEQYF
cdr3_nt: TGTGCCAGCCAGCCGGGACAGGGGAGCAACGAGCAGTACTTC

d_call: -
j_call: TRBJ1-3
v_call: TRBV18
clone_size: -
cdr3_aa: CASSPRTDAGGNTIYF
cdr3_nt: TGTGCCAGCTCACCCCGGACGGACGCGGGGGGAAACACCATATATTTT

d_call: -
j_call: TRBJ1-1
v_call: TRBV12-5
clone_size: -
cdr3_aa: CASGLVNSEVIF
cdr3_nt: TGTGCTAGTGGTTTGGTAAACTCGGAGGTAATCTTT

d_call: -
j_call: TRBJ1-4
v_call: TRBV19
clone_size: -
cdr3_aa: CASSIVLLARRANEKLFF
cdr3_nt: TGTGCCAGTAGTATCGTTCTTCTGGCCCGTCGGGCTAATGAAAAACTGTTTTTT

d_call: -
j_call: TRBJ2-7
v_call: TRBV12-3/TRBV12-4
clone_size: -
cdr3_aa: CASSSFGGDEQYF
cdr3_nt: TGTGCCAGCAGTTCATTCGGAGGGGACGAGCAGTACTTC

d_call: TRBD1
j_call: TRBJ2-7
v_call: TRBV24-1
clone_size: -
cdr3_aa: CATSDAGTVSYEQYF
cdr3_nt: TGTGCCACCAGTGATGCCGGGACAGTTTCCTACGAGCAGTACTTC

d_call: TRBD1
j_call: TRBJ2-2
v_call: TRBV2
clone_size: -
cdr3_aa: CASNEGARGTGELFF
cdr3_nt: TGTGCCAGCAACGAGGGGGCCAGGGGAACCGGGGAGCTGTTTTTT

d_call: -
j_call: TRBJ1-6
v_call: TRBV5-6
clone_size: -
cdr3_aa: CASSFGNQVYNSPLHF
cdr3_nt: TGTGCCAGCAGCTTCGGGAACCAAGTGTATAATTCACCCCTCCACTTT

d_call: -
j_call: TRBJ2-7
v_call: TRBV5-6
clone_size: -
cdr3_aa: CASSPTLGIGAQYF
cdr3_nt: TGTGCCAGCAGCCCAACCTTGGGCATCGGCGCGCAGTACTTC

d_call: TRBD2
j_call: TRBJ2-1
v_call: TRBV14
clone_size: -
cdr3_aa: CASSQGTRLYNEQFF
cdr3_nt: TGTGCCAGCAGCCAAGGGACTAGGCTGTACAATGAGCAGTTCTTC

d_call: TRBD1
j_call: TRBJ1-3
v_call: TRBV6-5
clone_size: -
cdr3_aa: CASTRDRALGNTIYF
cdr3_nt: TGTGCCAGCACCCGAGACAGGGCCTTAGGAAACACCATATATTTT

d_call: -
j_call: TRBJ2-1
v_call: TRBV28
clone_size: -
cdr3_aa: CASSLYRERNEQFF
cdr3_nt: TGTGCCAGCAGTTTATACAGGGAACGCAATGAGCAGTTCTTC

d_call: TRBD2
j_call: TRBJ2-7
v_call: TRBV6-5
clone_size: -
cdr3_aa: CASTPRLAGGHEQYF
cdr3_nt: TGTGCCAGCACCCCAAGACTAGCGGGAGGCCACGAGCAGTACTTC

d_call: TRBD1
j_call: TRBJ1-5
v_call: TRBV7-2
clone_size: -
cdr3_aa: CASSTTGYQPQHF
cdr3_nt: TGTGCCAGCAGCACGACAGGGTATCAGCCCCAGCATTTT

d_call: -
j_call: TRBJ1-3
v_call: TRBV9
clone_size: once
cdr3_aa: CASSPNQGTNTIYF
cdr3_nt: TGTGCCAGCAGCCCCAACCAGGGTACAAACACCATATATTTT

d_call: -
j_call: TRBJ2-7
v_call: TRBV2
clone_size: -
cdr3_aa: CASSELLAAYEQYF
cdr3_nt: TGTGCCAGCAGTGAATTACTAGCCGCCTACGAGCAGTACTTC

d_call: -
j_call: TRBJ2-7
v_call: TRBV5-6
clone_size: -
cdr3_aa: CASSLVPGSYEQYF
cdr3_nt: TGTGCCAGCAGCTTGGTTCCAGGGTCATACGAGCAGTACTTC

d_call: -
j_call: TRBJ1-1
v_call: TRBV7-3
clone_size: -
cdr3_aa: CASSFDRQAQAFF
cdr3_nt: TGTGCCAGCAGCTTCGATCGACAGGCGCAAGCTTTCTTT

d_call: TRBD1
j_call: TRBJ1-4
v_call: TRBV6-5
clone_size: -
cdr3_aa: CASSFPGGWEKLFF
cdr3_nt: TGTGCCAGCAGCTTTCCAGGGGGCTGGGAAAAACTGTTTTTT

d_call: TRBD1
j_call: TRBJ2-7
v_call: TRBV9
clone_size: -
cdr3_aa: CASSVGAGQGLIHEQYF
cdr3_nt: TGTGCCAGCAGCGTAGGAGCGGGACAGGGACTCATCCACGAGCAGTACTTC

d_call: -
j_call: TRBJ2-1
v_call: TRBV6-6
clone_size: -
cdr3_aa: CASSPKPYNEQFF
cdr3_nt: TGTGCCAGCAGCCCTAAGCCGTACAATGAGCAGTTCTTC

d_call: -
j_call: TRBJ1-1
v_call: TRBV29-1
clone_size: -
cdr3_aa: CSVDTGSTEAFF
cdr3_nt: TGCAGCGTTGATACCGGGAGCACTGAAGCTTTCTTT

d_call: -
j_call: TRBJ1-1
v_call: TRBV12-1
clone_size: -
cdr3_aa: CASSFVPGQADTEAFF
cdr3_nt: TGTGCCAGCAGCTTTGTACCTGGACAGGCTGACACTGAAGCTTTCTTT

d_call: TRBD2
j_call: TRBJ2-2
v_call: TRBV5-6
clone_size: -
cdr3_aa: CASSLTSAGELFF
cdr3_nt: TGTGCCAGCAGCTTAACTAGCGCCGGGGAGCTGTTTTTT

d_call: -
j_call: TRBJ1-6
v_call: TRBV11-2
clone_size: -
cdr3_aa: CASSLSSNSPLHF
cdr3_nt: TGTGCCAGCAGCTTATCTAGCAATTCACCCCTCCACTTT

d_call: -
j_call: TRBJ1-4
v_call: TRBV6-6
clone_size: -
cdr3_aa: CASSFEQGLDEKLFF
cdr3_nt: TGTGCCAGCAGTTTCGAACAGGGCTTGGATGAAAAACTGTTTTTT

d_call: TRBD1
j_call: TRBJ1-1
v_call: TRBV5-5
clone_size: -
cdr3_aa: CASSRGQGFHTEAFF
cdr3_nt: TGTGCCAGCAGCCGGGGACAGGGGTTTCACACTGAAGCTTTCTTT

d_call: -
j_call: TRBJ2-7
v_call: TRBV29-1
clone_size: -
cdr3_aa: CSVEGSSSYEQYF
cdr3_nt: TGCAGCGTTGAGGGCAGCAGCTCCTACGAGCAGTACTTC

d_call: -
j_call: TRBJ1-1
v_call: TRBV5-4
clone_size: -
cdr3_aa: CASSPLTGNTEAFF
cdr3_nt: TGTGCCAGCAGCCCACTGACAGGGAACACTGAAGCTTTCTTT

d_call: TRBD2
j_call: TRBJ2-1
v_call: TRBV5-1
clone_size: -
cdr3_aa: CASGGLAVYNEQFF
cdr3_nt: TGCGCCAGCGGCGGACTAGCGGTTTACAATGAGCAGTTCTTC